This record covers a single TCR beta chain. This sample stems from a study of blood T cell repertoires in COVID-19. CDR1 and CDR2 from the germline V gene are MDHEN and SYDVKM. This CDR3 is built from 16 residues. With 7 bases removed from V and 3 bases from J, the gap between germline ends came to 19 bases. Method: immunoSEQ multiplex PCR; TCRdb's copy keeps in-frame clones and lacks some. This sample yields roughly 350,000 clones, of which under 95% are seen a single time; roughly 20% belongs to the top ten. This receptor was taken from a woman in her thirties who had recovered from COVID-19. The gene calls are TRBV28 and TRBJ1-5; D is undetermined. Sequencing was performed on PBMCs or T cells enriched from blood (not recorded which). CDR3 nucleotide sequence: TGTGCCAGCAACCCCGCGGCTCGGGGTAACAATCAGCCCCAGCATTTT. This translates into CASNPAARGNNQPQHF.